The following is a T cell receptor (beta chain) sequence with its context. Authors' analysis steps: It was from reference gene primer amplification that nucleated cell counts were estimated. Produced via immunoSEQ multiplex PCR; TCRdb's table is partial and in-frame only. V and J calls plus clone size are reproduced from that table; the DNA served to infer D and trimming. This table has fewer than 250,000 clones, 89% appearing once. The sample is drawn from a study of blood T cell repertoires in COVID-19. Study details: Sites across the United States, Italy and Spain contributed samples from acute and convalescent COVID-19.

V lost 4 bases, J lost 3 bases, and 16 bases lay in between. CDR3 length: 15 residues. Germline values: CDR1 SGHRS, CDR2 YFSETQ. Material: peripheral blood. This chain connects TRBV5-1 to TRBJ1-2, with TRBD1 as a possible D gene (5 bases). This TCR derives from a man aged 55 to 69 who had recovered from COVID-19. The CDR3 sequence is CASSDAGVSDYGYTF. The CDR3 DNA reads TGCGCCAGCAGCGACGCGGGGGTATCGGACTATGGCTACACCTTC.